A single sample gave rise to the 6 T cell receptor beta chains below, sequenced in a study of blood T cell repertoires in COVID-19. The assay was immunoSEQ multiplex PCR, and TCRdb's table has in-frame clones only and misses some. Of some 180,000 clones detected, roughly 79% appear once; the ten largest clones hold roughly 12%. Sequenced: peripheral blood. These receptors were obtained from a woman of 80 years or more with COVID-19, enrolled during active disease.

With regard to this clone: A read error may account for a junction end that differs from germline. V is TRBV2 and J is TRBJ2-1, with 9 bases aligning to TRBD2. The CDR3 spans 18 residues. The germline V gene has CDR1 SNHLY and CDR2 FYNNEI. The CDR3: CPRRGALAGGSPWNEQFF. The CDR3 coding sequence is TGCCCCCGCCGCGGGGCACTCGCGGGGGGGAGCCCTTGGAATGAGCAGTTCTTC.

For the CDR3, the DNA is TGTGCCAGCAGCTTAGACCCCGCCTCGGGAAAACTGTTTTTT. Amino acid sequence: CASSLDPASGKLFF. The chain couples TRBV7-6 to TRBJ1-4; no reliable D call. The CDR3 consists of 14 residues. CDR1 and CDR2 (germline): SGHVS, FNYEAQ. The ends were cut back, 1 base at V and 10 bases at J, with 13 bases in the middle.

The V and J genes are TRBV19 and TRBJ2-7, with 11 bases aligning to TRBD1. CDR3 size: 14 residues. Germline CDR1 and CDR2: LNHDA and SQIVND (reference sequence). Trimming removed 8 bases from V and 6 bases from J; junction bases left unmatched: 9. The CDR3 loop is CASAPGQGEFEQYF. The CDR3 DNA sequence: TGTGCCAGTGCGCCGGGACAGGGGGAGTTCGAGCAGTACTTC.

The V and J genes are TRBV19 and TRBJ1-1; 10 nucleotides line up with TRBD1. CDR3 length: 15 residues. CDR1 and CDR2 (germline): LNHDA, SQIVND (reference sequence). V was clipped by 6 bases and J by 0 bases; unmatched bases: 4. This CDR3 is CASSRTGGVNTEAFF. For the CDR3, the DNA is TGTGCCAGTAGCCGGACAGGGGGGGTGAACACTGAAGCTTTCTTT.

In this sample, this clone turned up once. The chain couples TRBV21-1 to TRBJ2-1; the table's TRBD2 call for D was not verified on the DNA. TRBV21-1 is a pseudogene segment. This CDR3 is 16 amino acids long. Written as DNA, the CDR3 is TGTGCCAGCAGCAAATCTTCTAGCGGGCGCAACAATGAGCAGTTCTTC. It encodes CASSKSSSGRNNEQFF.

This clone appeared once. The chain links TRBV15 to TRBJ2-7, with TRBD1 matching over 7 bases. CDR3 size: 15 residues. The V gene's germline CDR1 is LNHNV and CDR2 YYDKDF (reference sequence). V lost 4 bases to trimming and J lost 3 bases; unmatched junction nucleotides: 9. The CDR3 coding sequence is TGTGCCACCAGCATTGGGCTAGGGGGCCTCTACGAGCAGTACTTC. It translates to CATSIGLGGLYEQYF. The variable domain in full, with the rest retrieved from reference TRBV15 and TRBJ2-7, is DAMVIQNPRYQVTQFGKPVTLSCSQTLNHNVMYWYQQKSSQAPKLLFHYYDKDFNNEADTPDNFQSRRPNTSFCFLDIRSPGLGDTAMYLCATSIGLGGLYEQYFGPGTRLTVT.